The 20 T cell receptor beta chains below come from one sample, sequenced in a study of CD8 T cells in Susac syndrome. Random hexamers were used to reverse transcribe roughly 0.45 to 1 ug of RNA. One entry per CDR3 protein, called by TCRdb with MiXCR from the immunoSEQ multiplex PCR reads. The data show almost 450,000 distinct CDR3 sequences, more than 80% seen once. Sequencing was carried out using CD8+ T cells from PBMCs. These TCRs come from a human donor with multiple sclerosis.

Many counts were recorded for this clonotype. V gene TRBV18 combines with J gene TRBJ2-7; 11 bases match TRBD1. Germline trimming cut 8 bases from V and 3 bases from J; bases unmatched to any gene: 6. Germline CDR1 and CDR2: KGHSH and LQKENI. CDR3 size: 14 residues. This CDR3 is CASSPGTGGYEQYF. CDR3 coding DNA: TGTGCCAGCAGTCCCGGGACAGGGGGCTACGAGCAGTACTTC.

This rearrangement joins TRBV19 to TRBJ1-5; D might be TRBD1 (5 bases). The germline V gene has CDR1 LNHDA and CDR2 SQIVND (reference sequence). Trimming cost V 9 bases and J 4 bases, with 10 bases left between them. The CDR3 runs 12 residues. The CDR3 DNA is TGTGCCAGCGTAAAGGGGAATCAGCCCCAGCATTTT. Its protein product is CASVKGNQPQHF.

J is TRBJ1-5 and V is TRBV7-9; D not certain. The germline gives CDR1 SEHNR, CDR2 FQNEAQ (reference sequence). CDR3 size: 13 residues. Trimming stripped 5 bases from V and 11 bases from J, with 16 bases between. For the CDR3, the DNA is TGTGCCAGCAGCCGACAAGATGGTGCTACCCAGCATTTT. The encoded protein is CASSRQDGATQHF.

This chain joins TRBV12-5 and TRBJ2-1; TRBD1 matches at 11 bases. V dropped 6 bases and J dropped 7; count of bases not matched to a gene: 11. The CDR3 covers 16 residues. Germline CDR1 is LGHNT and CDR2 is FRNRAP. CDR3 bases: TGTGCTAGTGGACCCGGACAGGGGGCGAATGTAAATGAGCAGTTCTTC. It codes for CASGPGQGANVNEQFF.

V gene TRBV4-1 combines with J gene TRBJ1-1; D remains ambiguous. V lost 5 bases and J lost 2, with 12 bases in between. The length of the CDR3 is 14 residues. The germline V gene encodes CDR1 MGHRA and CDR2 YSYEKL. The CDR3: CASSYNPTNTEAFF. CDR3 bases: TGCGCCAGCAGCTACAATCCCACTAACACTGAAGCTTTCTTT.

This clonotype was recorded once. This chain links TRBV7-9 with TRBJ1-1; TRBD1 is a possible D gene (5 bases). CDR3 length equals 15 residues. Germline CDR1 and CDR2: SEHNR and FQNEAQ (reference sequence). V shed 1 base and J shed 5 bases, with 14 bases lying between them. The CDR3 nucleotides read TGTGCCAGCAGCTTAGTTGGGGCAGGGTGGACTGAAGCTTTCTTT. Its protein is CASSLVGAGWTEAFF.

This clonotype was recorded a few times. This sequence joins TRBV29-1 and TRBJ2-1, with D perhaps matching TRBD2 (5 bases). CDR1 SQVTM and CDR2 ANQGSEA come from the germline V gene. Trimming cost V 6 bases and J 4 bases, with 13 bases left between them. This CDR3 comprises 13 residues. CDR3 bases: TGCAGCGTCGGACTGGCGAATTACAATGAGCAGTTCTTC. Its protein is CSVGLANYNEQFF.

The rearrangement links TRBV6-1 to TRBJ2-7; D not resolved. The germline V gene has CDR1 MNHNS and CDR2 SASEGT. This CDR3 has 13 amino acids. Deletions cut 3 bases from V and 3 bases from J, with 9 bases between. In DNA form, the CDR3 reads TGTGCCAGCAGTGATCTGACAATCTACGAGCAGTACTTC. Translation: CASSDLTIYEQYF.

The chain employs TRBV19 and TRBJ2-7; 7 positions match TRBD1. The length of the CDR3 is 13 residues. CDR1 is LNHDA and CDR2 is SQIVND in the germline V gene (reference sequence). The V and J ends lost 7 bases and 2 bases, in that order; junction bases with no gene match: 5. CDR3 protein: CASNPTGAYEQYF. For the CDR3, the DNA is TGTGCCAGTAATCCAACAGGGGCCTACGAGCAGTACTTC.

This clonotype appeared a few times. V gene TRBV4-1 combines with J gene TRBJ2-7, with a tentative D call TRBD1 (5 bases). There are 12 residues in the CDR3. Between the trimmed V and J ends, which lost 5 bases and 3 bases, there was a span of 8 bases. Germline loops: CDR1 MGHRA, CDR2 YSYEKL. The chain's CDR3 is CASSNQGYEQYF. Written as DNA, the CDR3 is TGCGCCAGCAGCAATCAGGGCTACGAGCAGTACTTC.

This clonotype was counted a single time. This chain connects TRBV23-1 to TRBJ2-2, with D possibly TRBD1 on 5 matching bases. TRBV23-1 is sorted into the ORF group, with uncertain function. V shed 2 bases and J shed 2 bases, with 18 bases lying between them. The CDR3 runs to 18 residues. CDR3 bases: TGCGCCAGCAGTCAAATTCAGGGTCCGCCACCCAACACCGGGGAGCTGTTTTTT. Translating it yields CASSQIQGPPPNTGELFF.

This clonotype was seen only once. This chain links TRBV4-1 with TRBJ2-5; D may be TRBD1 (6 bases). Per germline, CDR1 MGHRA and CDR2 YSYEKL. There are 15 residues in the CDR3. V was trimmed by 1 base and J by 1 base, leaving 10 bases between them. The CDR3, as DNA: TGCGCCAGCAGCCAAGGGCACAGGGCCCAAGAGACCCAGTACTTC. Protein: CASSQGHRAQETQYF.

This clonotype appeared a few times. This chain uses TRBV10-2 with TRBJ1-1, with D maybe TRBD1 (6 bases). Trimming stripped 10 bases from V and 6 bases from J, with 15 bases between. CDR3 size: 12 residues. Per germline, CDR1 WSHSY and CDR2 SAAADI. The chain's CDR3 is CATTGTRAEAFF. The DNA for the CDR3 is TGCGCCACTACTGGGACAAGAGCTGAAGCTTTCTTT.

The chain joins TRBV30 to TRBJ1-5; D is ambiguous. Germline V gives CDR1 GTSNPN, CDR2 SVGIG (reference sequence). The CDR3 spans 12 residues. The V end lost 3 bases, the J end lost 4 bases, and 7 bases lay between the germline ends. The CDR3 is CAWRRGNQPQHF. CDR3 in DNA: TGTGCCTGGAGGAGAGGAAATCAGCCCCAGCATTTT.

Concerning this clonotype: One junction end disagrees with the germline gene, perhaps due to a read error. V gene TRBV5-6 combines with J gene TRBJ1-1; unclear D gene. The germline gives CDR1 SGHDT, CDR2 YYEEEE. The CDR3 consists of 14 residues. The CDR3 region is CASSLNSMNTEAFF. CDR3 sequence (DNA): TGTGCCAGCAGCTTAAACTCCATGAACACTGAGGCTTTCTTT.

This chain connects TRBV19 to TRBJ1-2, with 7 bases lining up with TRBD1. The V gene's germline CDR1 is LNHDA and CDR2 SQIVND (reference sequence). Unmatched junction bases numbered 9, after V lost 4 bases and J lost 4 bases. The CDR3 loop spans 15 amino acids. CDR3 in amino acids: CASSTIPTGTYGYTF. Here the CDR3 DNA reads TGTGCCAGTAGTACCATCCCGACAGGGACCTATGGCTACACCTTC.

This clonotype has just one count. This CDR3 reads CASSLVGVLYYNEQFF. The CDR3, as DNA: TGTGCCAGCAGCTTGGTGGGGGTCTTATACTACAATGAGCAGTTCTTC. V is TRBV5-4 and J is TRBJ2-1, with D possibly being TRBD1 or TRBD2 (5 bases each). The CDR3 sequence is 16 residues long. Germline V gene data show CDR1 as SGHNT and CDR2 as YYREEE (reference sequence). The V end was cut by 0 bases, the J end by 3 bases, with 13 bases between.

The chain carries TRBV12-5 and TRBJ1-2; D is undetermined. Looked up from germline, CDR1 is LGHNT and CDR2 is FRNRAP. V lost 1 base, J lost 1 base, and 16 bases lay in between. There are 17 residues in the CDR3. The CDR3 region is CASGLGNDVGVNYGYTF. The CDR3 nucleotides read TGTGCTAGTGGTTTGGGAAACGACGTTGGGGTTAACTATGGCTACACCTTC. Variable domain in full (rest from reference TRBV12-5 and TRBJ1-2): DARVTQTPRHKVTEMGQEVTMRCQPILGHNTVFWYRQTMMQGLELLAYFRNRAPLDDSGMPKDRFSAEMPDATLATLKIQPSEPRDSAVYFCASGLGNDVGVNYGYTFGSGTRLTVV.

The V gene is TRBV5-1, the J gene TRBJ1-5; no clear D gene. The CDR3 loop spans 14 amino acids. CDR1 and CDR2 (germline): SGHRS, YFSETQ. Trimming removed 2 bases from V and 4 bases from J, with 10 bases in between. CDR3 region: CASSFDTHNQPQHF. CDR3 DNA sequence: TGCGCCAGCAGCTTTGACACCCATAATCAGCCCCAGCATTTT.

The V and J genes are TRBV30 and TRBJ2-7; D unclear. Per the germline V gene, CDR1 is GTSNPN and CDR2 is SVGIG (reference sequence). This CDR3 has 11 residues. Trimming stripped 1 base from V and 4 bases from J, with 5 bases between. The CDR3 spells CAWSAAYEQYF. The CDR3 DNA follows: TGTGCCTGGAGTGCAGCTTACGAGCAGTACTTC.